This TCR beta chain was recorded in a study of shared clonotypes between healthy human individuals. Only in-frame clones appear in the TCRdb table, and some are missing; sequencing was by immunoSEQ multiplex PCR. In the table there are approximately 640,000 clones, roughly 78% of which are singletons. Trimming stripped 4 bases from V and 4 bases from J, with 14 bases between. This CDR3 has 14 amino acids. Germline values: CDR1 SGHDT, CDR2 YYEEEE. The sample holds a few counts of this clone. This TCR was recovered from a woman in her 30s in good health. The sequenced sample consisted of memory CD4+ T cells sorted from blood. Sample subset: CD45RA-negative fraction. The rearrangement links TRBV5-6 to TRBJ2-5, with unresolved D. CDR3 DNA sequence: TGTGCCAGCAGCCCTACCACGGGCGGAGAGACCCAGTACTTC. Its protein product is CASSPTTGGETQYF.